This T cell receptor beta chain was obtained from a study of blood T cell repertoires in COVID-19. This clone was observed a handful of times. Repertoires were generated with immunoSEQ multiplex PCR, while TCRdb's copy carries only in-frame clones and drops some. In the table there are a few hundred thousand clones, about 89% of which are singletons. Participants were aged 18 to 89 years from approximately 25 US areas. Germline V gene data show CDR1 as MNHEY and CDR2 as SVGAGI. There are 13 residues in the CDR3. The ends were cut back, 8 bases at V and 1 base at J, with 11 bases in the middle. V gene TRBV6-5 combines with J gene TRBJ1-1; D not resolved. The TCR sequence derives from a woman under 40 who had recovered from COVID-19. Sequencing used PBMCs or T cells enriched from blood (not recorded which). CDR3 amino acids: CASVRSANTEAFF. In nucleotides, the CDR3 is TGTGCCAGCGTCAGGTCGGCGAACACTGAAGCTTTCTTT.